This T cell receptor (beta chain) was recovered during a study of human T cells and chemical hapten exposure (dated by TCRdb to about 2021). For the study in its entirety: For sensitization, 2% DPC in acetone was applied to a roughly 2 cm by roughly 2 cm area of upper inner arm skin. Throughout the study period of about 25 weeks, patients also received therapeutic DPC doses to the scalp every week. Patch tests used Finn chambers with 0.01% DPC on the upper back, scored after 6 days by International Contact Dermatitis Research Group standards. Most of the patients in the cohort were female, and the cohort covered alopecia areata with under or over 50% scalp involvement, alopecia totalis and alopecia universalis. Libraries were pooled for sequencing, and per-sample TCR yields varied mainly because of small differences in library volumes within the pool. Peripheral blood TCR repertoire changes were tracked in vivo in alopecia patients during primary and secondary sensitization to the hapten diphenylcyclopropenone (DPC). Patient blood was sampled pre-sensitization (week 0) and at 2, 6 and about 24 weeks after DPC sensitization. Twenty-nine alopecia patients provided blood for TCR sequencing at one to four time points (pre-sensitization, 2, 6 and 24 weeks). What the study reported, not specific to this receptor: DPC sensitization did not change how many TCRs were above 1 in 1000 frequency, and no evidence was found of alterations in global repertoire structure. Repeated subsampling changed both the strength of the expansion versus patch-test correlation and the threshold at which that correlation became significant. All patients had alopecia, a presumed autoimmune disease, so their immune response might differ from that of healthy individuals. Expanded TCRs formed significantly more large CDR3 similarity clusters than pre-sensitization or healthy control sets, consistent with antigen-driven responses. Patch test score correlated positively with the number of PT1 expanded TCRs, reaching significance at thresholds 8, 16 and 32 but not at 4.

Libraries were prepared through RACE. The instrument was a NextSeq 500. During library preparation, unique molecular identifiers were attached to individual cDNA molecules so that TCRs could be counted quantitatively and reproducibly. From each blood RNA sample, both TCR alpha and TCR beta chains were sequenced. Under the source paper's analysis protocol: A median of around 100,000 TCRs per sample was observed, with a range of about 20,000 to 700,000. The Decombinator software suite was used to annotate the V, J and CDR3 of the TCR reads. For the PS versus PT1 abundance plots, all samples were subsampled to the same number of TCRs (28,000). TCRs were defined as expanded if absent before sensitization and observed at least eight times at the 2-week time point. Clones were called with MiXCR by TCRdb after fastp trimmed the public reads at Q25, and only in-frame beta chains were retained. Entries that share a CDR3 protein sequence are merged under the most common genes and DNA. TCRdb assigned the V and J calls; the authors' analysis was not used. This sample is represented by roughly 260,000 distinct CDR3 sequences; approximately 8.6% of them were singletons. Together, the top ten hold under 2.5% of the sample.

This specimen's time point label, per the study, means: pre-sensitization, week 0. The treatment or condition tag for this specimen amounts to: therapeutic diphenylcyclopropenone sensitization with weekly scalp DPC. Blood at each patch-test visit was drawn before the patch test was applied. Patients were eligible if aged 18 to 70, diagnosed with alopecia and judged suitable for DPC therapy, and pregnant patients were excluded. Unfractionated whole blood was collected in Tempus Blood RNA tubes, and total RNA was extracted from that blood. This clonotype was observed a few times. Its antigen is currently not known. Nothing much larger sits one base from this clone, and base qualities are not available. V sheds 3 bases and J sheds 5 bases, leaving 14 bases between their ends. Taken from cysteine to phenylalanine, the CDR3 has 15 residues. Left in the record is the CDR3 DNA by itself, 45 bases read in frame from the first base. Looking up the germline V gene yields CDR1 MNHEY and CDR2 SVGEGT.

This TCR came from a woman in her 40s with alopecia areata. Some clones in this sample may be carry-over from other donors' samples. The source was whole blood, collected in connection with sensitization to the hapten diphenylcyclopropenone (DPC). Recombination linked TRBV6-2 or TRBV6-3 to TRBJ2-1; a tentative D match to TRBD1 spans 5 bases. The nucleotide sequence is given as TGTGCCAGCAGTTATCAGGGTCCCGGCAACAATGAGCAGTTCTTC. The encoded protein is CASSYQGPGNNEQFF.